This T cell receptor (beta chain) is drawn from a study of blood T cells in healthy people across ages (dated by TCRdb to between 2014 and 2016). For the wider study: In model experiments, roughly one uniquely barcoded TCR beta cDNA molecule per two T cells was captured by template switching. The donors were divided into four age groups: young (average around 16 years), middle-aged (around 37), aged (approximately 59) and long-lived (82). The study measured age-related changes in TCR beta repertoire diversity using deep sequencing normalized with unique cDNA molecular identifiers. Donors of different ages were randomly distributed across sequencing lanes to avoid experimental bias. Using the same blood draw, the study looked at two additional independent replicas of 1 million unique cDNA reads for two donors, one aged 18 to 30 and the other aged 80 or older.

About this clonotype: Its cognate antigen has yet to be identified. Per-nucleotide qualities are absent, and no much larger clonotype sits a single base away.

The library was generated by 5' RACE. TCRdb records Illumina HiSeq 2500 as the sequencer. A second roughly 6 to 11 cycle PCR used a sample-barcoded 5' primer and a J-beta primer mix. A unique molecular identifier was introduced onto each TCR beta cDNA molecule by a template-switch 5' adaptor carrying 12 random nucleotides. Each sample yielded at least 3 million CDR3-containing paired-end reads. The Mint cDNA synthesis kit, primed by a TRBC-specific oligonucleotide, was used to synthesize first-strand cDNA from all RNA. After uracil-DNA glycosylase treatment, a first 18-cycle PCR used universal primers M1SS and BC2_uni_R on all cDNA. As for the authors' bioinformatics: For normalization, 1 million high-quality reads were randomly selected from each sample, with every read carrying a distinct molecular identifier. Instead of being binned into consensus sequences, reads that shared molecular identifiers were thrown out. MiTCR, run with a Q25 quality threshold and the strictest error-elimination algorithm, handled CDR3 identification, clonotype clustering and error correction. Lower-bound total TCR beta diversity was estimated with a nonparametric unseen species model using Euler transformation. TCRdb reworked the public reads: Q25 trimming with fastp, MiXCR clone assembly, productive beta chains retained. Entries that share a CDR3 protein sequence are merged under the most common genes and DNA. TCRdb's processing, not the authors' own work, is the source of the V and J calls. The sample includes about 970,000 distinct CDR3 sequences, with roughly 47% observed a single time. The leading ten clones occupy about a fifth of the sample.

The germline V gene encodes CDR1 MNHEY and CDR2 SMNVEV (reference sequence). V was cut back by 5 bases and J by 3 bases, leaving a gap of 11 bases between them. The CDR3 runs 13 amino acids, cysteine and phenylalanine included. The entry retains the CDR3 DNA only, 39 bases that are in frame from base 1. Donors were 39 systemically healthy Caucasian individuals from Russia aged roughly 6 to 95 years. Each donor gave around 9.5 milliliters of peripheral blood, collected into EDTA-treated Vacutainer tubes. PBMCs were isolated by Ficoll-Paque density-gradient centrifugation, with at least 7 million obtained per sample. Trizol reagent was used to extract total RNA from the PBMCs, yielding at least 5 micrograms per sample. Naive CD45RAhigh/CD27high T cell percentages were measured by flow cytometry on a PBMC aliquot from every donor. Findings and caveats that apply to the study as a whole: Bulk unsorted PBMC profiling prevented conclusive comparison of naive and antigen-experienced compartments. Compared with the aged group, more naive CD4+ T cells, fewer expanded clones and increased TCR diversity were shown by the long-lived group, suggesting age selection. Estimates of total diversity based on one million sequenced T cells were considered lower bounds and underestimates. As age increased, observed TCR beta diversity per million T cells dropped in a roughly linear way, and a significant reduction was already evident by age 40. The percentage of naive T cells measured by flow cytometry correlated strongly with observed TCR beta diversity. Because donor CMV infection status was unknown, age-related changes in expanded clonotypes were potentially confounded.

In this chain, TRBV27 is recombined with TRBJ2-7; TRBD1 might be the D gene, on 5 matching bases. The origin of this receptor is a woman aged 60-75 years in good health. Source material: blood. The CDR3 corresponds to CASSPDRHYEQYF. Read as DNA, the sequence is TGTGCCAGCAGTCCCGACAGACACTACGAGCAGTACTTC.